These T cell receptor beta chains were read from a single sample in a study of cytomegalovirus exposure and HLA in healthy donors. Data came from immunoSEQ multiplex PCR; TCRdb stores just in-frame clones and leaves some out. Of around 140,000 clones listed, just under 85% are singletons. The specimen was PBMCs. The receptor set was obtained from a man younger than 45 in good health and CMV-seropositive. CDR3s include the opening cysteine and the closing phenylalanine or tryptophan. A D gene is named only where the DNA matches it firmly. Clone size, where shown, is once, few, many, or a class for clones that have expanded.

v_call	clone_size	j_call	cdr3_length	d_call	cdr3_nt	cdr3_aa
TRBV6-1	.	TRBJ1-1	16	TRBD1	TGTGCCAGCAGTGAAAGACCAAACAGGGGGTACACTGAAGCTTTCTTT	CASSERPNRGYTEAFF
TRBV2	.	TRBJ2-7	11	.	TGTGCCAGCACAGGGTCCTACGAGCAGTACTTC	CASTGSYEQYF
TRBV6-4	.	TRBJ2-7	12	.	TGTGCCAGCAGACAGAGCTCCTACGAGCAGTACTTC	CASRQSSYEQYF
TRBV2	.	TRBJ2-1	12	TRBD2	TGTGCCAGCCGGGGGGATTACAATGAGCAGTTCTTC	CASRGDYNEQFF
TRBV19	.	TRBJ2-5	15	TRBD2	TGTGCCAGTAGTGGGGGCGGGGGGGCCGAAGAGACCCAGTACTTC	CASSGGGGAEETQYF
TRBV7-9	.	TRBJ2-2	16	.	TGTGCCAGCAGCTTGGACATTTTTCCGAACACCGGGGAGCTGTTTTTT	CASSLDIFPNTGELFF
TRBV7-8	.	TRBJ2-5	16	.	TGTGCCAGCAGCTTAGACCCTATTCGCACCCAAGAGACCCAGTACTTC	CASSLDPIRTQETQYF
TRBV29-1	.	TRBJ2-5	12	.	TGCAGCGTTGGGCACGGGGGAGAGACCCAGTACTTC	CSVGHGGETQYF
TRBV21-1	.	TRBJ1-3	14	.	TGTGCCAGCAGCATAAGGGGTCCTGGAAACACCATATATTTT	CASSIRGPGNTIYF
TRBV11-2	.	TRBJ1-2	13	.	TGTGCCAGCAGCTTAGGCAGGGCAGATGGCTACACCTTC	CASSLGRADGYTF
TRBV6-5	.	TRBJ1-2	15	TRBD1	TGTGCCAGCAGTTACGGGACAGGGACGTCAGGTGGCTACACCTTC	CASSYGTGTSGGYTF
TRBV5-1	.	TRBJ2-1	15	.	TGCGCCAGCAGCCCCGTTTTCGAGTTCGACAATGAGCAGTTCTTC	CASSPVFEFDNEQFF
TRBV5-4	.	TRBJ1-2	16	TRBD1	TGTGCCAGCAGCTCGCCCGGGACAGCCTTTAACTATGGCTACACCTTC	CASSSPGTAFNYGYTF
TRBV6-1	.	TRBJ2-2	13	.	TGTGCCAGCAGCGATCCGGGACACGGGGAGCTGTTTTTT	CASSDPGHGELFF
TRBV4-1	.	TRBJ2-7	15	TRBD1	TGCGCCAGCAGCCAAGCCAGGACAGGGTTGTACGAGCAGTACTTC	CASSQARTGLYEQYF
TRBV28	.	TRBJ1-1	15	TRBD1	TGTGCCAGCAGTAACCCGGGACAGGGCTACTCTGAAGCTTTCTTT	CASSNPGQGYSEAFF
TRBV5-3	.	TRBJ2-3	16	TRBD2	TGTGCCAGAAGCCTTGTGGGACTAGGTGGTTCAGATACGCAGTATTTT	CARSLVGLGGSDTQYF
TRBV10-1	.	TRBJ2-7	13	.	TGCGCCAGCAGTGAGTCGGCCAACTACGAGCAGTACTTC	CASSESANYEQYF
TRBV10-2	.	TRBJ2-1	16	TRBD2	TGCGCCAGCAGTGATCCCTTCTCGGGGGGGCACAATGAGCAGTTCTTC	CASSDPFSGGHNEQFF
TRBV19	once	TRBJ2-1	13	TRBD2	TGTGCCAGTAAACTAGCGGGAAGTGATGAGCAGTTCTTC	CASKLAGSDEQFF
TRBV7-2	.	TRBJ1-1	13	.	TGTGCCAGCAGCTTAAATAGGAACACTGAAGCTTTCTTT	CASSLNRNTEAFF
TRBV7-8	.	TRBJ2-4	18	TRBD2	TGTGCCAGCAGCTCAAGACCGCGGGGGGGCGGTGACAAAAACATTCAGTACTTC	CASSSRPRGGGDKNIQYF
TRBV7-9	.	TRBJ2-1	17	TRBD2	TGTGCCAGCAGCTTAAATCTAGCGGGGGAGTCTGATAATGAGCAGTTCTTC	CASSLNLAGESDNEQFF
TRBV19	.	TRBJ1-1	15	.	TGTGCCAGTAGTAACCGGGACTTTGTGGACACTGAAGCTTTCTTT	CASSNRDFVDTEAFF
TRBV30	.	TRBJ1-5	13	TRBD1	TGTGCCTGGGACAGGGGGAGCAATCAGCCCCAGCATTTT	CAWDRGSNQPQHF
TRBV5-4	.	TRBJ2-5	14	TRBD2	TGTGCCAGCAGCTTGGGCGGGGGGAGGGAGACCCAGTACTTC	CASSLGGGRETQYF
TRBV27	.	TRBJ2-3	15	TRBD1	TGTGCCAGCAGTTCCTATCAGGGGGACATAGATACGCAGTATTTT	CASSSYQGDIDTQYF
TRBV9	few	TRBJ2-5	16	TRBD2	TGTGCCAGCAGCCCGAGCGGGGGCCGACGGTGGGAGACCCAGTACTTC	CASSPSGGRRWETQYF
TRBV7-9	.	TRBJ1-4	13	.	TGTGCCAGCAGCTTATCAGGTGATGAAAAACTGTTTTTT	CASSLSGDEKLFF
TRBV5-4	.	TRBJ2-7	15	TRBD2	TGTGCCAGCAGCTTGGAAGCGGGAGGGCCTCACGAGCAGTACTTC	CASSLEAGGPHEQYF
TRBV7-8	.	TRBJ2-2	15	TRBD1	TGTGCCAGCAGCGCACGGGACAGTAACACCGGGGAGCTGTTTTTT	CASSARDSNTGELFF
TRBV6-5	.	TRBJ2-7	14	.	TGTGCCAGCAGACCCAGGGAACGTTGGGACGAGCAGTACTTC	CASRPRERWDEQYF
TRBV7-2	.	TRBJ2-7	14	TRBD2	TGTGCCAGCAGCCCCGGGACTAGCAGCTACGAGCAGTACTTC	CASSPGTSSYEQYF
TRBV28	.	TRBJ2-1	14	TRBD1	TGTGCCAGCAGTGACCCGGGACAGTACAATGAGCAGTTCTTC	CASSDPGQYNEQFF
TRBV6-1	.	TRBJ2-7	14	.	TGTGCCAGCAGTACGCACGGGATTCCGGGGGAGCAGTACTTC	CASSTHGIPGEQYF
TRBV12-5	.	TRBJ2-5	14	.	TGTGCTAGTGGTTCAGGACAGAACCAAGAGACCCAGTACTTC	CASGSGQNQETQYF
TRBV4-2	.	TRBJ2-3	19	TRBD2	TGTGCCAGCAGCCCCGGGGAGGGCGGGAGGTCAACCATCACAGATACGCAGTATTTT	CASSPGEGGRSTITDTQYF
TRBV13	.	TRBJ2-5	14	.	TGTGCCAGCAGCCTCCGCAGGGGTACGGAGACCCAGTACTTC	CASSLRRGTETQYF
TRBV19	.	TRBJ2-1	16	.	TGTGCCAGTAGTATAGGGTTCCAGGTTCCCAACAATGAGCAGTTCTTC	CASSIGFQVPNNEQFF
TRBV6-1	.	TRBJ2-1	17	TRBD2	TGTGCCAGCAGTGAAAGGGGCCCAGCGGGAGGCCACAATGAGCAGTTCTTC	CASSERGPAGGHNEQFF
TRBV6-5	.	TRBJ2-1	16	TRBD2	TGTGCCAGCAGTTACTCGCGAGCGGGAGTACGGAATGAGCAGTTCTTC	CASSYSRAGVRNEQFF
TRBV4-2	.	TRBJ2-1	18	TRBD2	TGTGCCAGCAGCCAAGACGCAGGGGGACTAGCGGGGGTCAATGAGCAGTTCTTC	CASSQDAGGLAGVNEQFF
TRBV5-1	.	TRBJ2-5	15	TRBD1	TGCGCCAGCAGCACCGACCCAGGGGGTACGGAGACCCAGTACTTC	CASSTDPGGTETQYF
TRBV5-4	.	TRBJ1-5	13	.	TGTGCCAGCAGCACTGACACCGATCAGCCCCAGCATTTT	CASSTDTDQPQHF
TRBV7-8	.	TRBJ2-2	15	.	TGTGCCAGCAGCTTTGAGGCAGGGATAACCGGGGAGCTGTTTTTT	CASSFEAGITGELFF
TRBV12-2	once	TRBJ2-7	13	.	TGTGCAAGTCGCCACAGTGACAGGGGCGAGCAGTACTTC	CASRHSDRGEQYF
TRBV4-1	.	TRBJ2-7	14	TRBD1	TGCGCCAGCAGCTGGGGACAGGCAGACTACGAGCAGTACTTC	CASSWGQADYEQYF
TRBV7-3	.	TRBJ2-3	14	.	TGTGCCAGCAGCTTGGTAGGGAGGCCAGATACGCAGTATTTT	CASSLVGRPDTQYF
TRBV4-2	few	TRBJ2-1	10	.	TGTGCCACCCATGACAATGAGCAGTTCTTC	CATHDNEQFF
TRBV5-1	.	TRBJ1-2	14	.	TGCGCCAGCATGGCAGGCGGAGGGGCCTATGGCTACACCTTC	CASMAGGGAYGYTF
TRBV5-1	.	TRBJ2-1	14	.	TGCGCCAGCAGCTTGGCCGCAAGGGGCAATGAGCAGTTCTTC	CASSLAARGNEQFF
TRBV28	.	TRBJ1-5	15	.	TGTGCCAGCAGGCCTGGGGGCAGAAGTTATCAGCCCCAGCATTTT	CASRPGGRSYQPQHF
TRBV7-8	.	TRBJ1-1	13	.	TGTGCCAGCAGCTCTCGGTTGAACACTGAAGCTTTCTTT	CASSSRLNTEAFF
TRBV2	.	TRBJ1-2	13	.	TGTGCCAGCAAGACAGATAGGAACTATGGCTACACCTTC	CASKTDRNYGYTF